The 22 T cell receptor beta chains below were found in one sample sequenced in a study of cytomegalovirus exposure and HLA in healthy donors. 60 Vbeta and 13 Jbeta primers were used in PCR. Some clones are missing from TCRdb's copy, which holds only in-frame ones; the method was immunoSEQ multiplex PCR. The sample includes about 180,000 clones, 80% of them seen just once. Sequencing was carried out using PBMCs. The receptor source for this set is a girl aged 5 to 17 in good health and CMV-seropositive.

The CDR3 loop is CASSQASGRGADTQYF. In DNA form, the CDR3 reads TGCGCCAGCAGCCAGGCCAGCGGGAGAGGGGCAGATACGCAGTATTTT. The chain couples TRBV4-1 to TRBJ2-3, with 8 nucleotides matching TRBD2. Germline V gives CDR1 MGHRA, CDR2 YSYEKL. Unmatched junction bases numbered 9, after V lost 3 bases and J lost 4 bases. The CDR3 covers 16 residues.

This chain uses TRBV19 with TRBJ2-6, with a weak D call TRBD1 (6 bases). The CDR3 is made up of 16 amino acids. Germline-derived CDR1 and CDR2 are LNHDA and SQIVND (reference sequence). The V gene lost 6 bases and the J gene lost 4 bases, with 16 bases spanning the gap. Here the CDR3 DNA reads TGTGCCAGTAGATCACAGGGTGCATGGGGGGCCAACGTCCTGACTTTC. Encoded protein: CASRSQGAWGANVLTF.

V gene TRBV13 combines with J gene TRBJ2-1; 14 bases match TRBD2. CDR3 size: 16 residues. Germline CDR1 is PRHDT and CDR2 is FYEKMQ (reference sequence). J lost 7 bases, V lost 1 base, and 3 bases had no gene match. Here the CDR3 reads CASSLAGTSGSNEQFF. The CDR3 DNA reads as TGTGCCAGCAGCTTAGCCGGGACTAGCGGGAGTAATGAGCAGTTCTTC.

The gene calls are TRBV9 and TRBJ1-4; D gene ambiguous. This CDR3 region has 14 residues. V lost 2 bases to trimming and J lost 4 bases, with 9 bases between them. CDR1 and CDR2 from the germline V gene are SGDLS and YYNGEE. The CDR3 sequence: CASSVSSVNEKLFF. CDR3 DNA sequence: TGTGCCAGCAGCGTTTCTAGTGTTAATGAAAAACTGTTTTTT.

The rearrangement joins TRBV2 to TRBJ1-2; TRBD1 matches at 12 bases. This CDR3 contains 17 residues. Germline V lookup: CDR1 SNHLY, CDR2 FYNNEI. Trimming at V came to 5 bases and at J to 1 base, leaving 8 bases not matched to a gene. CDR3 bases: TGTGCCAGCAGTAACCGGGACAGGGGGCCAAATAACTATGGCTACACCTTC. This encodes CASSNRDRGPNNYGYTF.

The chain uses TRBV7-8 and TRBJ1-1; D ambiguous. The V end lost 2 bases, the J end lost 7 bases, and 8 bases lay between the germline ends. The CDR3 has 12 amino acids. Germline V gene sequence: CDR1 SGHVS, CDR2 FQNEAQ. For the CDR3, the DNA is TGTGCCAGCAGCTTAAACAGTCGTGAAGCTTTCTTT. Translation gives CASSLNSREAFF.

The gene calls are TRBV7-9 and TRBJ2-3; 7 bases agree with TRBD1. The CDR3 runs 13 residues. Germline V gene data show CDR1 as SEHNR and CDR2 as FQNEAQ (reference sequence). V lost 6 bases and J lost 3; bases outside the gene matches: 3. In DNA, the CDR3 is TGTGCCAGCAGGACAGGGAGTACAGATACGCAGTATTTT. It codes for CASRTGSTDTQYF.

The V gene is TRBV27, the J gene TRBJ1-2; 8 bases line up with TRBD1. Per the germline V gene, CDR1 is MNHEY and CDR2 is SMNVEV (reference sequence). Losses at the gene ends were 6 bases for V and 7 bases for J; bases not matched to a gene: 10. CDR3 length: 14 amino acids. CDR3 DNA: TGTGCCAGCAGGCCTGGACAGGGAGGGTTTGGCTACACCTTC. Residues: CASRPGQGGFGYTF.

The rearrangement joins TRBV6-5 to TRBJ2-1, with 8 bases lining up with TRBD1. J lost 2 bases, V lost 5 bases, and 5 bases had no gene match. From germline, CDR1 is MNHEY and CDR2 SVGAGI. The CDR3 is 15 amino acids. CDR3 sequence: CASSPDRDPYNEQFF. CDR3 bases: TGTGCCAGCAGTCCGGACAGGGACCCCTACAATGAGCAGTTCTTC.

The chain has TRBV5-1 and TRBJ1-2, with 11 bases fitting TRBD1. The germline V gene encodes CDR1 SGHRS and CDR2 YFSETQ. With V trimmed by 4 bases and J by 4 bases, 9 bases remained unmatched. CDR3 length: 16 residues. DNA of the CDR3: TGCGCCAGCAGCCCTGCCGGGACAGGGGGGGGCTATGGCTACACCTTC. Protein: CASSPAGTGGGYGYTF. Filled out from reference TRBV5-1 and TRBJ1-2, the complete variable domain reads KAGVTQTPRYLIKTRGQQVTLSCSPISGHRSVSWYQQTPGQGLQFLFEYFSETQRNKGNFPGRFSGRQFSNSRSEMNVSTLELGDSALYLCASSPAGTGGGYGYTFGSGTRLTVV.

This clone was picked up a small number of times. This sequence joins TRBV7-6 and TRBJ2-7, with 13 bases that match TRBD2. With 5 bases clipped from V and 4 bases from J, the junction kept 5 bases outside the gene matches. Germline V CDR1 and CDR2: SGHVS, FNYEAQ. The CDR3 spans 15 residues. The CDR3 spells CASSPGTSGTYEQYF. CDR3 nucleotides: TGTGCCAGCAGCCCCGGGACTAGCGGGACTTACGAGCAGTACTTC.

The table lists this clone with a few counts. The rearrangement links TRBV13 to TRBJ2-3, with TRBD2 identical over 7 bases. The CDR3 length is 16 residues. Trimming took 0 bases from V and 2 from J; bases not matched to a gene: 5. Germline values: CDR1 PRHDT, CDR2 FYEKMQ (reference sequence). CDR3 coding DNA: TGTGCCAGCAGCTTAGGGGCGGGAGCATACACAGATACGCAGTATTTT. This translates into CASSLGAGAYTDTQYF.

The chain joins TRBV30 to TRBJ2-3; 9 bases fit TRBD2. Germline CDR1 GTSNPN, CDR2 SVGIG (reference sequence). This CDR3 is built from 15 residues. V lost 1 base, J lost 3 bases, and 5 bases stayed unmatched. The CDR3: CAWSGGGGVTDTQYF. In nucleotides, the CDR3 is TGTGCCTGGAGTGGAGGCGGGGGGGTGACAGATACGCAGTATTTT.

The J gene is TRBJ1-5, the V gene TRBV5-5, with 7 bases lining up with TRBD1. Germline V CDR1 and CDR2: SGHKS, YYEKEE (reference sequence). The CDR3 has 14 amino acids. J lost 2 bases, V lost 4 bases, and 3 bases had no gene match. The CDR3 sequence is CASSPTGGNQPQHF. The CDR3 DNA follows: TGTGCCAGCAGCCCAACAGGGGGCAATCAGCCCCAGCATTTT.

This clone was observed a few times. The chain combines TRBV5-1 with TRBJ1-2, with D perhaps TRBD1 (5 bases). This CDR3 is built from 14 residues. From germline, CDR1 is SGHRS and CDR2 YFSETQ. V gave up 3 bases and J gave up 3 bases, with 12 bases separating them. The CDR3 nucleotides read TGCGCCAGCAGCTCCAGGCGGGGCCACTATGGCTACACCTTC. Its protein is CASSSRRGHYGYTF.

The J gene is TRBJ2-1, the V gene TRBV30; D might be TRBD1 (5 bases). V was trimmed by 4 bases and J by 6 bases, leaving 10 bases between them. The CDR3 contains 12 residues. Germline V gene sequence: CDR1 GTSNPN, CDR2 SVGIG (reference sequence). This CDR3 reads CAWTGLANEQFF. The CDR3 region has the DNA TGTGCCTGGACAGGGTTAGCCAATGAGCAGTTCTTC.

In this sample, this clone turned up once. The V and J genes are TRBV10-3 and TRBJ2-2; D is perhaps TRBD2 (5 bases). Looked up from germline, CDR1 is ENHRY and CDR2 is SYGVKD. With 0 bases removed from V and 6 bases from J, the gap between germline ends came to 5 bases. This CDR3 comprises 13 residues. CDR3 coding DNA: TGTGCCATCAGTGAGTCCGGGGCCGGGGAGCTGTTTTTT. Translating it yields CAISESGAGELFF.

In DNA form, the CDR3 reads TGTGCCAGCAGCTTCTACAGGGGTGTATACGAGCAGTACTTC. This codes for CASSFYRGVYEQYF. This sequence joins TRBV7-2 and TRBJ2-7, with 7 bases lining up with TRBD1. This CDR3 region has 14 residues. Germline CDR1 reads SGHTA; CDR2 reads FQGNSA. V lost 3 bases to trimming and J lost 4 bases; unmatched junction nucleotides: 6.

This rearrangement joins TRBV7-9 to TRBJ2-1; TRBD2 matches 10 bases. Per the germline V gene, CDR1 is SEHNR and CDR2 is FQNEAQ (reference sequence). CDR3 length: 14 amino acids. V lost 7 bases, J lost 6 bases, and 6 bases stayed unmatched. For the CDR3, the DNA is TGTGCCAGCAATCTAGCGGGGGTTCTCAATGAGCAGTTCTTC. This encodes CASNLAGVLNEQFF. The variable domain in full, with the rest retrieved from reference TRBV7-9 and TRBJ2-1, is DTGVSQNPRHKITKRGQNVTFRCDPISEHNRLYWYRQTLGQGPEFLTYFQNEAQLEKSRLLSDRFSAERPKGSFSTLEIQRTEQGDSAMYLCASNLAGVLNEQFFGPGTRLTVL.

The rearrangement joins TRBV5-1 to TRBJ1-4; D uncertain. CDR3 size: 13 residues. CDR1 and CDR2 from the germline V gene are SGHRS and YFSETQ. Deletions cut 0 bases from V and 4 bases from J, with 4 bases between. Here the CDR3 DNA reads TGCGCCAGCAGCTTGGGACTTAATGAAAAACTGTTTTTT. Translation: CASSLGLNEKLFF.

This chain links TRBV5-1 with TRBJ2-7; 8 nucleotides match TRBD1. This CDR3 is built from 15 residues. Germline lookup yields CDR1 SGHRS and CDR2 YFSETQ. After removal of 3 bases from V and 2 bases from J, the junction contained 7 bases not matched to a gene. CDR3 nucleotide sequence: TGCGCCAGCAGCTCGGGACAGGTTGCCCCCTACGAGCAGTACTTC. Translated, it gives CASSSGQVAPYEQYF.

This clone was seen a few times. The chain has TRBV5-4 and TRBJ1-1; no definite D call. V was trimmed by 2 bases and J by 0 bases, leaving 8 bases between them. The CDR3 is 14 amino acids. Looked up from germline, CDR1 is SGHNT and CDR2 is YYREEE (reference sequence). For the CDR3, the DNA is TGTGCCAGCAGCTTATCCAGTATGAACACTGAAGCTTTCTTT. Amino acids: CASSLSSMNTEAFF.